A selection of T cell receptor beta chains follows, all from one sample in a study of T cells in localized non-small cell lung cancer. The method was immunoSEQ multiplex PCR; TCRdb's version includes in-frame clones alone and lacks a portion of them. The sample has approximately 80,000 clones, approximately 80% seen once. The specimen comprised peripheral blood, sampled before any cancer treatment. The receptors were gathered from an older female donor with stage I lung adenocarcinoma. CDR3s include the opening cysteine and the closing phenylalanine or tryptophan. D genes are given only for firm matches. Clone size is shown for a subset of rows, as once, few, many or a class of expanded clone.

V gene,D gene,clone size,J gene,CDR3 protein,CDR3 DNA
TRBV7-2,-,-,TRBJ1-1,CASRRPGRGLQAFF,TGTGCCAGCAGGCGACCGGGGAGGGGGTTACAAGCTTTCTTT
TRBV19,-,-,TRBJ1-4,CASSRGSANEKLFF,TGTGCCAGCAGCAGGGGTTCGGCTAATGAAAAACTGTTTTTT
TRBV7-2,TRBD2,once,TRBJ2-1,CASSTIPGTRRGSYNEQFF,TGTGCCAGCAGCACGATCCCCGGGACTAGAAGGGGGTCCTACAATGAGCAGTTCTTC
TRBV30,-,few,TRBJ1-1,CAWNIGPRTEAFF,TGTGCCTGGAACATTGGCCCCCGGACTGAAGCTTTCTTT
TRBV12-5,-,-,TRBJ1-4,CASGLSGRYEKLFF,TGTGCTAGTGGTTTGTCGGGGAGATATGAAAAACTGTTTTTT
TRBV19,-,-,TRBJ1-5,CASSITGDWTNQPQHF,TGTGCCAGTAGTATAACGGGGGACTGGACCAATCAGCCCCAGCATTTT
TRBV9,-,-,TRBJ2-3,CASSVVQSTDTQYF,TGTGCCAGCAGCGTAGTTCAGAGCACAGATACGCAGTATTTT
TRBV6-5,TRBD2,-,TRBJ2-1,CASSSVAGAGPNEQFF,TGTGCCAGCAGTTCCGTAGCGGGAGCCGGACCGAATGAGCAGTTCTTC
TRBV9,TRBD1,-,TRBJ2-5,CASSDRQGMETQYF,TGTGCCAGCAGCGACCGACAGGGAATGGAGACCCAGTACTTC
TRBV19,-,-,TRBJ2-7,CASSPSGGGYEQYF,TGTGCCAGTAGTCCTTCAGGGGGAGGCTACGAGCAGTACTTC